Following are 14 T cell receptor beta chains from one sample sequenced in a study of molecular identifiers for immune sequencing clone quantification. TCRdb reanalysed the PCR reads using MiXCR and keeps one entry per CDR3 protein. The sample contains some 650,000 distinct CDR3 sequences, nearly 20% of which appear only once. Sequencing used naive CD8+ T cells from blood, with Jurkat cell RNA spiked in. Subset specified: FACS-sorted CD8+CD4-CCR7+CD45RA+ naive T cells. The source of these receptors is a human donor in good health. Some libraries in this study had Jurkat cell RNA spiked in.

This clonotype occurred many times. J is TRBJ2-3 and V is TRBV20-1, with 7 bases fitting TRBD1. The CDR3 has 15 residues. In germline, CDR1 is DFQATT, CDR2 SNEGSKA (reference sequence). Losses at the gene ends were 5 bases for V and 0 bases for J; bases not matched to a gene: 8. In DNA form, the CDR3 reads TGCAGTGCTCCCCGGGACAGAGACAGCACAGATACGCAGTATTTT. Its protein product is CSAPRDRDSTDTQYF.

This clonotype was seen repeatedly, ten times or more. The chain uses TRBV29-1 and TRBJ2-5; TRBD2 matches at 10 bases. There are 12 residues in the CDR3. Germline values: CDR1 SQVTM, CDR2 ANQGSEA. Trimming removed 7 bases from V and 5 bases from J; junction bases left unmatched: 4. The CDR3 region has the DNA TGCAGCGCCGGACTAGCGGATGAGACCCAGTACTTC. The encoded protein is CSAGLADETQYF.

This clonotype was found many times. CDR3 loop: CASSDSGSPLHF. In DNA form, the CDR3 reads TGTGCCAGCAGTGACAGTGGGTCACCCCTCCACTTT. The rearrangement joins TRBV6-1 to TRBJ1-6, with D hard to call. CDR1 is MNHNS and CDR2 is SASEGT in the germline V gene. The V and J ends lost 3 bases and 10 bases respectively, with 7 bases between them. The CDR3 has 12 amino acids.

Here the CDR3 DNA reads TGTGCCAGCCGGTACAGGGGGGTTAACTACGAGCAGTACTTC. Its translation is CASRYRGVNYEQYF. V and J are TRBV28 and TRBJ2-7, with 8 nucleotides matching TRBD1. CDR1 is MDHEN and CDR2 is SYDVKM in the germline V gene. The CDR3 runs to 14 residues. The trim removed 8 bases at V and 3 bases at J, leaving 9 bases unmatched. Combining the CDR3 with reference TRBV28 and TRBJ2-7 gives the whole variable domain DVKVTQSSRYLVKRTGEKVFLECVQDMDHENMFWYRQDPGLGLRLIYFSYDVKMKEKGDIPEGYSVSREKKERFSLILESASTNQTSMYLCASRYRGVNYEQYFGPGTRLTVT.

This clonotype has a handful of counts. This chain joins TRBV20-1 and TRBJ2-7; D possibly matches TRBD1 or TRBD2 (5 bases each). The V end was cut by 6 bases, the J end by 3 bases, with 21 bases between. Germline loops: CDR1 DFQATT, CDR2 SNEGSKA (reference sequence). The CDR3 length is 15 residues. In DNA form, the CDR3 reads TGCAGTGCCCCCTACTCCAGGGAAGGAGGCTACGAGCAGTACTTC. Translated: CSAPYSREGGYEQYF.

The CDR3 DNA reads TGTGCCAGCAGCTTCGATTTGGGGCCCGGGAACACCATATATTTT. It yields the protein CASSFDLGPGNTIYF. The V call is TRBV11-2, the J call TRBJ1-3, with D possibly matching TRBD1 (5 bases). CDR1 is SGHAT, CDR2 FQNNGV, per germline. The V end lost 3 bases, the J end lost 7 bases, and 16 bases lay between the germline ends. CDR3 length: 15 residues. Filled out from reference TRBV11-2 and TRBJ1-3, the complete variable domain reads EAGVAQSPRYKIIEKRQSVAFWCNPISGHATLYWYQQILGQGPKLLIQFQNNGVVDDSQLPKDRFSAERLKGVDSTLKIQPAKLEDSAVYLCASSFDLGPGNTIYFGEGSWLTVV.

This clonotype was detected many times. The chain is built from TRBV23-1 and TRBJ2-3; TRBD2 matches 10 bases. Being an ORF, TRBV23-1 has a function that is uncertain. CDR3 length: 20 residues. The V gene end was trimmed by 4 bases and the J gene end by 2 bases; junction bases not matched to a gene: 18. This chain's CDR3 is CASSLNSDPPLAGDTDTQYF. In nucleotides, the CDR3 is TGCGCCAGCAGTCTCAATTCCGATCCTCCTCTAGCGGGGGACACAGATACGCAGTATTTT.

This clonotype was seen ten or more times. This sequence joins TRBV6-1 and TRBJ2-7; D is perhaps TRBD2 (6 bases). The germline V and J ends were trimmed by 3 bases and 3 bases, with 6 bases remaining between them. The CDR3 covers 12 residues. Germline V gene data show CDR1 as MNHNS and CDR2 as SASEGT. The CDR3: CASSEEGYEQYF. In DNA, the CDR3 is TGTGCCAGCAGTGAGGAGGGCTACGAGCAGTACTTC.

On this clonotype: The CDR3 carries no conserved terminal phenylalanine or tryptophan, so it likely arises from a read error. The V and J genes are TRBV27 and TRBJ2-7; 15 bases agree with TRBD2. This CDR3 has 17 amino acids. J gave up 5 bases and V 5 bases, and 10 bases lay outside the gene matches. Germline-derived CDR1 and CDR2 are MNHEY and SMNVEV (reference sequence). The DNA of the CDR3 is TGTGCCAGCAGTCTCGGACTAGCGGGAGGGAAGGTCGACGAGCAGTACCTC. It translates to CASSLGLAGGKVDEQYL.

This clonotype occurred many times. The V and J genes are TRBV4-1 and TRBJ1-1; no clear D. The CDR3 is 15 amino acids. Per germline, CDR1 MGHRA and CDR2 YSYEKL. The V and J ends lost 1 base and 0 bases respectively, with 9 bases between them. The CDR3 region has the DNA TGCGCCAGCAGCCAAGTGGCAGCAATGAACACTGAAGCTTTCTTT. It translates to CASSQVAAMNTEAFF.

This clonotype was detected only a few times. The chain has TRBV4-1 and TRBJ2-5; TRBD1 matches at 7 bases. V was clipped by 0 bases and J by 5 bases; unmatched bases: 6. Germline lookup yields CDR1 MGHRA and CDR2 YSYEKL. The CDR3 loop spans 15 amino acids. The CDR3 loop is CASSQERGGGETQYF. CDR3 DNA: TGCGCCAGCAGCCAAGAAAGAGGGGGCGGTGAGACCCAGTACTTC.

The chain employs TRBV7-9 and TRBJ2-1; D is ambiguous. The CDR3 totals 14 residues. V was cut by 4 bases and J by 9 bases, with 16 bases left in between. CDR1 SEHNR and CDR2 FQNEAQ come from the germline V gene (reference sequence). The CDR3 spells CASSSPVVSGEQFF. CDR3 bases: TGTGCCAGCAGCTCGCCCGTAGTATCTGGTGAGCAGTTCTTC.

This clonotype was seen more than once but under ten times. The V and J genes are TRBV10-3 and TRBJ1-2; D might be TRBD1 (5 bases). Germline V gene lookup returns CDR1 ENHRY and CDR2 SYGVKD. The V and J ends lost 2 bases and 1 base respectively, with 29 bases between them. This CDR3 has 21 residues. CDR3 loop: CAISEPGGPAGHEENNYGYTF. As DNA, the CDR3 is TGTGCCATCAGTGAGCCAGGCGGCCCGGCGGGGCATGAGGAAAATAACTATGGCTACACCTTC.

This chain links TRBV3-1 with TRBJ2-7, with TRBD2 identical over 9 bases. CDR3 length equals 14 residues. In germline, CDR1 is LGHDT, CDR2 YNNKEL (reference sequence). V gave up 1 base and J gave up 5 bases; unmatched junction bases: 3. CDR3: CASSQVSGSHEQYF. The CDR3 region has the DNA TGTGCCAGCAGCCAAGTTAGCGGGAGTCACGAGCAGTACTTC.